The clone carrying this T cell receptor beta chain has only a few counts. The data derive from a study of beta chain features in type 1 diabetes. After removal of 6 bases from V and 8 bases from J, the junction contained 9 bases not matched to a gene. CDR3 size: 14 residues. Germline V lookup: CDR1 MDHEN, CDR2 SYDVKM. Expressed TCRB transcripts were sequenced after all isolated RNA was converted to cDNA. Libraries were prepared by immunoSEQ multiplex PCR; TCRdb keeps only in-frame clonotypes and omits some of them. The profile shows some 900,000 clones, about 17% of them singletons. The sequence was obtained from a woman aged 18-29 years in good health. The chain carries TRBV28 and TRBJ2-1; 8 bases are a match to TRBD1. The sample taken for sequencing was naive CD4+ T cells from blood. The CDR3 bases are TGTGCCAGCAGGATGACAGGGGCCGTCTATGAGCAGTTCTTC. Its translation: CASRMTGAVYEQFF.